Sequencing of this TCR beta chain was carried out in a study of blood T cells in healthy people across ages. Next came a second PCR, run for about 7 to 12 cycles, which used a sample-barcoded 5' primer along with a J-beta primer mix. Each CDR3 protein gets one entry after TCRdb re-called the 5' RACE reads with MiXCR. The table shows over 1,500,000 distinct CDR3 sequences, with about 39% occurring only once. General observations from the study: Compared with aged donors, long-lived donors showed fewer expanded clones, suggesting selection. Conclusively comparing naive with antigen-experienced cells was impossible with unsorted PBMCs.

Caucasian, healthy and from Russia, the donors were aged between about 6 and 90. Per-sample PBMC isolation yielded at least 6.5 million cells. For this clonotype: Its antigen is unknown.

The CDR3 covers 14 residues. Looked up from germline, CDR1 is SGHTA and CDR2 is FQGNSA. The chain couples TRBV7-2 to TRBJ2-4; the D gene is possibly TRBD1 (6 bases). With the DNA end fitting TRBJ2-7 better, the J assignment may be wrong. The sample was blood. This receptor was taken from a human donor in good health. CDR3 sequence (DNA): TGTGCCAGCAGCTTATACAGGGTAGGGTACGAGCAGTACTTC. Protein sequence: CASSLYRVGYEQYF.